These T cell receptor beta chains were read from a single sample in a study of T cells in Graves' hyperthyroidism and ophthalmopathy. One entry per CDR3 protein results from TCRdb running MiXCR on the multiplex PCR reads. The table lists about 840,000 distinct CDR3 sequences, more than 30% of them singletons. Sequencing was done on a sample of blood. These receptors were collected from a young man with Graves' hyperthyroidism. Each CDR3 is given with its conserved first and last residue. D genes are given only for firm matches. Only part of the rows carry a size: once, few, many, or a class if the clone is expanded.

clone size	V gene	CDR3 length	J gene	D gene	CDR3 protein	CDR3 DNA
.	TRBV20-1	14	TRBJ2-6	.	CSAIPGTGANVLTF	TGCAGTGCTATTCCCGGGACAGGGGCCAACGTCCTGACTTTC
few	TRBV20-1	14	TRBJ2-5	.	CSARPPGGVETQYF	TGCAGTGCTAGGCCCCCTGGGGGAGTGGAGACCCAGTACTTC
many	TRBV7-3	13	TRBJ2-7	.	CASSFHQGYEQYF	TGTGCCAGCAGCTTCCATCAGGGTTACGAGCAGTACTTC
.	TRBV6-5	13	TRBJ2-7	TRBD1	CASSETGQGGQYF	TGTGCCAGCAGTGAGACGGGACAGGGCGGGCAGTACTTC
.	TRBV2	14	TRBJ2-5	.	CASSQETSWETQYF	TGTGCCAGCAGCCAAGAAACTAGTTGGGAGACCCAGTACTTC
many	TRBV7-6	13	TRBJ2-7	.	CASSQSGSWEQYF	TGTGCCAGCAGCCAATCAGGGTCTTGGGAGCAGTACTTC
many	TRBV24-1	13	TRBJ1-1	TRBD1	CATSGPGGTEAFF	TGTGCCACCAGTGGTCCAGGGGGCACTGAAGCTTTCTTT
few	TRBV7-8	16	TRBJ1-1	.	CASSLDGPRRNTEAFF	TGTGCCAGCAGCTTAGATGGGCCCAGACGAAACACTGAAGCTTTCTTT
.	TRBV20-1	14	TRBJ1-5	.	CSAREGAQNQPQHF	TGCAGTGCTAGAGAGGGGGCGCAAAATCAGCCCCAGCATTTT
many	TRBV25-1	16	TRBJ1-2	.	CASSEYARPLYEGYTF	TGTGCCAGCAGTGAATACGCCAGGCCACTATATGAAGGCTACACCTTC
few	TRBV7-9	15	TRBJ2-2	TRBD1	CASSSGQGAAGELFF	TGTGCCAGCAGCTCAGGACAGGGGGCGGCCGGGGAGCTGTTTTTT
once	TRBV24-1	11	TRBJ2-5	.	CATSDGPTQYF	TGTGCCACCAGTGATGGGCCGACCCAGTACTTC
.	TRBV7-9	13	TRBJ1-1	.	CASSLGPNKEAFF	TGTGCCAGCAGCTTAGGGCCCAACAAGGAAGCTTTCTTT
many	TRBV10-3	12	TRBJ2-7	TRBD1	CAISKTGDEQYF	TGTGCCATCAGTAAAACAGGGGACGAGCAGTACTTC
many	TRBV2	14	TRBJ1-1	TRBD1	CASSQQTGLTEAFF	TGTGCCAGCAGTCAACAGACAGGGTTAACTGAAGCTTTCTTT
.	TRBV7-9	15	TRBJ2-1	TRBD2	CASRGLAGGSNEQFF	TGTGCCAGTAGGGGGCTAGCGGGAGGGAGCAATGAGCAGTTCTTC
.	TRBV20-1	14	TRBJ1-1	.	CSARRWLPNTEAFF	TGCAGTGCCCGGAGGTGGCTACCGAACACTGAAGCTTTCTTT
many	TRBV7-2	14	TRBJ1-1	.	CASSHTGTLTEAFF	TGTGCCAGCAGCCATACAGGGACGTTGACTGAAGCTTTCTTT
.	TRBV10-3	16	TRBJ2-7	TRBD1	CAISGLDRGVAYEQYF	TGTGCCATCAGTGGGTTGGACAGGGGGGTGGCCTACGAGCAGTACTTC
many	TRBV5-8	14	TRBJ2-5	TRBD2	CASSLLADQETQYF	TGTGCCAGCAGCCTCCTAGCGGACCAAGAGACCCAGTACTTC
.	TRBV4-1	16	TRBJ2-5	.	CASSQDIINPKETQYF	TGCGCCAGCAGCCAAGATATCATCAATCCGAAAGAGACCCAGTACTTC
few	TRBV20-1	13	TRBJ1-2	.	CSAKKDRDYGYTF	TGCAGTGCTAAAAAAGACAGAGACTATGGCTACACCTTC
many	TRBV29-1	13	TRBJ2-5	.	CSVLRGYQETQYF	TGCAGCGTCCTAAGGGGCTACCAAGAGACCCAGTACTTC
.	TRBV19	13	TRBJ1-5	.	CASKSQGPQPQHF	TGTGCCAGTAAGTCCCAGGGCCCTCAGCCCCAGCATTTT
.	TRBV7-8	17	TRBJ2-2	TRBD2	CASSSWGLAGATGELFF	TGTGCCAGCAGCTCATGGGGACTAGCGGGAGCCACCGGGGAGCTGTTTTTT
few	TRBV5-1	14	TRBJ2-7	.	CASSLAPTNYEQYF	TGCGCCAGCAGCTTGGCCCCCACGAACTACGAGCAGTACTTC
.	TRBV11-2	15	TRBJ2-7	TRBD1	CASSIWGTGEYEQYF	TGTGCCAGCAGCATTTGGGGGACAGGGGAGTACGAGCAGTACTTC
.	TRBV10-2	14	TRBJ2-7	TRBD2	CASRTHSGITEQYF	TGTGCCAGCCGTACACATAGCGGGATTACCGAGCAGTACTTC
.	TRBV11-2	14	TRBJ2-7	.	CASSSIQSLYEQYF	TGTGCCAGCAGCTCAATCCAGAGCTTATACGAGCAGTACTTC
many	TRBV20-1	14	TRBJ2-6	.	CSAKHRAWANVLTF	TGCAGTGCTAAACACAGGGCCTGGGCCAACGTCCTGACTTTC
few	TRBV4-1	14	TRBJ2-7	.	CASSQSTGHYEQYF	TGCGCCAGCAGCCAGTCGACAGGCCATTACGAGCAGTACTTC
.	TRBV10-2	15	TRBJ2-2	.	CASSENRGYTGELFF	TGCGCCAGCAGTGAGAATAGAGGATACACCGGGGAGCTGTTTTTT
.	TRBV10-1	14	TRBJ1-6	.	CASSDRGEISPLHF	TGCGCCAGCAGTGACCGGGGTGAGATTTCACCCCTCCACTTT
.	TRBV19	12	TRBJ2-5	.	CASATGRGTQYF	TGTGCCAGTGCAACAGGGAGGGGGACCCAGTACTTC
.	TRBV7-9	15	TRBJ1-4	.	CASGLGDRGIEKLFF	TGTGCCAGCGGCTTAGGGGACCGAGGAATCGAAAAACTGTTTTTT
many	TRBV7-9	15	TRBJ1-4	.	CASSSRDGHNEKLFF	TGTGCCAGCAGCTCCCGGGACGGCCATAATGAAAAACTGTTTTTT
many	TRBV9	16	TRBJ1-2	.	CASSSNRPGKTGGYTF	TGTGCCAGCAGCTCCAATCGGCCTGGGAAGACAGGTGGCTACACCTTC
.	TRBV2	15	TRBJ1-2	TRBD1	CASRLRQGANYGYTF	TGTGCCAGCAGACTTAGACAGGGGGCTAACTATGGCTACACCTTC
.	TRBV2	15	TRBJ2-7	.	CASSYRTPSPYEQYF	TGTGCCAGCAGTTACCGGACACCGTCCCCCTACGAGCAGTACTTC
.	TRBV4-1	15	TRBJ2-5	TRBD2	CASSQVGGGAETQYF	TGCGCCAGCAGCCAAGTCGGGGGGGGGGCGGAGACCCAGTACTTC
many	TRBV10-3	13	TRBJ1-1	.	CAISEDQLGEAFF	TGTGCCATCAGTGAGGACCAGTTAGGTGAAGCTTTCTTT
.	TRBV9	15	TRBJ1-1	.	CASSHSLEGKTEAFF	TGTGCCAGCAGTCACTCGTTGGAGGGGAAGACTGAAGCTTTCTTT